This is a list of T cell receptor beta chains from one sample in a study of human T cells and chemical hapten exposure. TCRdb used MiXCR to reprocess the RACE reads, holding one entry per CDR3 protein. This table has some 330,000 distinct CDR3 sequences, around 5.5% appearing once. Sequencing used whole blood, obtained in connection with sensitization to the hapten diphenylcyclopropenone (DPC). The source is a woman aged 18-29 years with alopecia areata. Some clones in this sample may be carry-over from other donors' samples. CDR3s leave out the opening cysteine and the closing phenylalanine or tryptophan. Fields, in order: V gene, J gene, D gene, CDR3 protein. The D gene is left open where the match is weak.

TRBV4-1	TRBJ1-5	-	ASSQWGVDQPQH
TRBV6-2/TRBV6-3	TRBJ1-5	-	ASSSSGVTPPQH
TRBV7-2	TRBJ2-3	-	ASSLGTTFTDTQY
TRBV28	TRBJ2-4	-	ASSPQQVGKNIQY
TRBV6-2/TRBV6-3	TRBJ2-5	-	ASSYSRGGVTQY
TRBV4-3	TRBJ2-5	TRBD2	ASSQVRAGGLEQETQY
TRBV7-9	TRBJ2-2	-	ASSPANRNTGELF
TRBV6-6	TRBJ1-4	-	ASSATLMGEKLF
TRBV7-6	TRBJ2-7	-	ASSLAGGEHNEQY
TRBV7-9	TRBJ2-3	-	ASSKPGHLSTDTQY
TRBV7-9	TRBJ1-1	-	ASSFLADTEAF
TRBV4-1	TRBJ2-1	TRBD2	ASSHRPREREHNEQF
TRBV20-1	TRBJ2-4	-	SAELGGKSKNIQY
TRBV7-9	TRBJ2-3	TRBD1	ASSFDRGLADTQY
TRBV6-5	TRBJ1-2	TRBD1	ASSRDSLVYGYT
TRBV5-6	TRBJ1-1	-	ASSKWQGEAF
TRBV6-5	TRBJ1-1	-	ASSVGRRNFPLEAF
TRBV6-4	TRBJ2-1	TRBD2	ASSEDGGKYNEQF
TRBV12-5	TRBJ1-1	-	ASGWSRGTEAF
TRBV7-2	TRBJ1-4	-	ASSPGQGWGNEKLF
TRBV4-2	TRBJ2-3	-	ASEGEADTQY
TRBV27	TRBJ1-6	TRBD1	ASSFNPFHGTDNSPLH
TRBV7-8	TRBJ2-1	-	ASSSSGSYNEQF
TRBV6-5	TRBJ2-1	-	ASSPPDPHEQF
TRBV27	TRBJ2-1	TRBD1	ASSRDRGLSEQF
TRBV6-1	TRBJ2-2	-	ASSPRGGVGRKTGELF
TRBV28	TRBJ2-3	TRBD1	ASHVRTGGPTDTQY
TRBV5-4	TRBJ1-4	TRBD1	ASSFTGGSNEKLF
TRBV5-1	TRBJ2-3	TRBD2	ASSLGTSWPDTQY
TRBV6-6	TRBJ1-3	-	ASSLQSSGNTIY
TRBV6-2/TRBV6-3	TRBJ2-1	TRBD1	ASSPDRGSSYNEQF
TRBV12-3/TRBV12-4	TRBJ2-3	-	ASRSSTDTQY
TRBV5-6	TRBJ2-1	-	ASSLQDYNEQF
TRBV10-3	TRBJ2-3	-	AISERGPSTDTQY
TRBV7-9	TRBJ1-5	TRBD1	ASSFWQGAGGGSNQPQH
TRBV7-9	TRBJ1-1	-	ASSLSTRPTEAF
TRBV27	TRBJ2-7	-	ASSPGPGVEYEQY
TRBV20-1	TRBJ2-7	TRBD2	SARAAGLAGGREQY
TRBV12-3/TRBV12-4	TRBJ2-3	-	ASSFGGDGTDTQY
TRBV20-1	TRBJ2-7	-	SARDRLREDPYEQY
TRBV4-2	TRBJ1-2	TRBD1	ASSPLPPGQAANYGYT
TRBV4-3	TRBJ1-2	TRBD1	ASSQEIFGQGAYGYT
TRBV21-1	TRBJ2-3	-	ASRIPEGSTDTQY
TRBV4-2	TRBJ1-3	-	ASSQDTGTFSGNTIY
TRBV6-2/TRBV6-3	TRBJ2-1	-	ASRATGNNEQF
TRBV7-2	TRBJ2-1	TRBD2	ASSFVTSGGAESYEQF
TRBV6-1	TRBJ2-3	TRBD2	ASSEALAGATDTQY
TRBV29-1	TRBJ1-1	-	SVGPLLNTEAF
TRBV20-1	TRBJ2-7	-	SARRGEAPGNEQY
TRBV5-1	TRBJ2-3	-	ASSSASGTGYTDTQY
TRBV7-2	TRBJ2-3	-	ASSSVAGTQY
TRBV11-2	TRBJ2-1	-	ASRVAAGDEQF
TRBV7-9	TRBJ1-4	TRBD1	ASSLGKGAHEKLF
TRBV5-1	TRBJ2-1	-	ASSLEGSGFYNEQF
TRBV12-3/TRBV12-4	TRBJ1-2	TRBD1	ASKTNRGGYT
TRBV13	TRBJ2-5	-	ASSLDREETQY
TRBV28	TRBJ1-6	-	ASHRRGSSFYNSPLH
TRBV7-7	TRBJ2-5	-	ASSFGPTQETQY
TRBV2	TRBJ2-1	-	ASDSNEQF
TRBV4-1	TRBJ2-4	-	ASSPLGAVAKNIQY